The subject of this entry is one TCR beta chain. Sequencing was performed with immunoSEQ multiplex PCR; in TCRdb, only in-frame clones are kept and a portion is missing. The table shows a few hundred thousand clones, with 91% occurring only once. Per germline, CDR1 SQVTM and CDR2 ANQGSEA. Trimming took off 7 bases at V and 0 bases at J, with 12 bases between the two ends. This CDR3 is 13 amino acids long. The data originate from a study of blood T cell repertoires in COVID-19. The sequence was obtained from a young adult with COVID-19, enrolled during active disease. Sequencing was performed on peripheral blood. The chain has TRBV29-1 and TRBJ1-1, with D possibly matching TRBD1 (6 bases). CDR3 DNA sequence: TGCAGCGGCTCCGGACAGATGAACACTGAAGCTTTCTTT. The encoded protein is CSGSGQMNTEAFF. The whole variable domain, remainder taken from reference TRBV29-1 and TRBJ1-1, is SAVISQKPSRDICQRGTSLTIQCQVDSQVTMMFWYRQQPGQSLTLIATANQGSEATYESGFVIDKFPISRPNLTFSTLTVSNMSPEDSSIYLCSGSGQMNTEAFFGQGTRLTVV.